This T cell receptor (beta chain) was found in a study of shared clonotypes between healthy human individuals. Study results and limitations: Compared with clonotypes that all four donors shared, non-shared clonotypes had lower generation probabilities.

To note about this clone: The antigen is not known.

It was CD45RO-negative cells, positively selected for CCR7, that made up naive CD8 cells, with terminally differentiated effector memory CD45RA+ cells excluded. All the donors were Caucasian adults who lived in Nashville, Tennessee. Sorted subsets were amplified in replicate PCRs using about 210 ng DNA, about 30,000 T cell genomes. Sequencing was performed with immunoSEQ multiplex PCR; in TCRdb, only in-frame clones are kept and a portion is missing. The sample contains around 2,100,000 clones, about 95% of which appear only once. Germline V gene lookup returns CDR1 SNHLY and CDR2 FYNNEI. The V end was cut by 4 bases, the J end by 4 bases, with 19 bases between. The CDR3 has 17 amino acids.

Sequencing input: naive CD8+ T cells sorted from blood. The V call is TRBV2, the J call TRBJ2-2, with D perhaps matching TRBD1 (6 bases). The receptor comes from a man younger than 30 in good health. CDR3 in amino acids: CASSVGQGIPGTGELFF. In nucleotides, the CDR3 is TGTGCCAGCAGTGTAGGGCAGGGGATTCCGGGCACCGGGGAGCTGTTTTTT.